Below are 27 T cell receptor beta chains sequenced from a single sample in a study of T cell responses to AZD1222 COVID-19 vaccine. Profiling relied on immunoSEQ multiplex PCR, and the TCRdb table lists in-frame clones only, not all of them. The table shows about 110,000 clones, with 80% to 90% occurring only once. The source was peripheral blood, collected 28 days after the second AZD1222 dose. These TCRs come from an adult who received the AZD1222 COVID-19 vaccine.

A word on this clone: The junction and the germline gene differ at one end; a read error may be behind it. V usage is TRBV19 and J usage is TRBJ2-5; the match to TRBD1 covers 9 bases. The CDR3 length is 15 residues. The germline gives CDR1 LNHDA, CDR2 SQIVND (reference sequence). CDR3 in amino acids: CASRDAGQGDQTQYF. The CDR3 region has the DNA TGTGCTAGTAGGGACGCGGGACAGGGTGACCAGACCCAGTACTTC.

The rearrangement uses TRBV11-3 and TRBJ2-5; D is possibly TRBD1 (6 bases). Between the trimmed V and J ends, which lost 4 bases and 2 bases, there was a span of 8 bases. CDR1 SGHNT and CDR2 YENEEA come from the germline V gene. The CDR3 is 13 residues long. The CDR3 is CASSSRGQETQYF. The CDR3 region has the DNA TGTGCCAGCAGCTCGAGGGGGCAAGAGACCCAGTACTTC.

This sequence joins TRBV3-1 (or the pseudogene TRBV3-2) and TRBJ2-2; D remains ambiguous. Germline lookup yields CDR1 LGHDT and CDR2 YNNKEL (reference sequence). Deletions cut 4 bases from V and 7 bases from J, with 16 bases between. The CDR3 is made up of 15 amino acids. Here the CDR3 DNA reads TGTGCCAGCAGCCTCCAACGGACGCAGGTCGGGGAGCTGTTTTTT. Translation gives CASSLQRTQVGELFF.

This clone was observed once. The chain carries TRBV7-8 and TRBJ2-1; 13 bases are a match to TRBD2. After removal of 3 bases from V and 4 bases from J, the junction contained 9 bases not matched to a gene. Looked up from germline, CDR1 is SGHVS and CDR2 is FQNEAQ. This CDR3 has 18 residues. The CDR3 region has the DNA TGTGCCAGCAGCTTGCGGACTAGCGGGAGAGGGACATACAATGAGCAGTTCTTC. It specifies CASSLRTSGRGTYNEQFF.

This chain links TRBV11-3 with TRBJ1-1; D gene unclear. Germline CDR1 reads SGHNT; CDR2 reads YENEEA. This CDR3 is built from 13 residues. The V and J ends lost 1 base and 3 bases respectively, with 6 bases between them. DNA of the CDR3: TGTGCCAGCAGCTTAGTTGGTTACACTGAAGCTTTCTTT. This codes for CASSLVGYTEAFF.

The chain uses TRBV18 and TRBJ1-1, with 7 bases identical to TRBD1. V was clipped by 5 bases and J by 5 bases; unmatched bases: 5. The CDR3 has 13 amino acids. The germline gives CDR1 KGHSH, CDR2 LQKENI. The CDR3 region is CASSDDRVTEAFF. The DNA of the CDR3 is TGTGCCAGCTCAGACGACAGGGTAACTGAAGCTTTCTTT.

The chain joins TRBV6-5 to TRBJ1-4, with a weak D call TRBD1 (5 bases). CDR1 and CDR2 (germline): MNHEY, SVGAGI. CDR3 size: 14 residues. Trimming shortened V by 7 bases and J by 7 bases, and 16 bases separated the two germline ends. The CDR3 DNA reads TGTGCCAGCACCACCCCGGGTGGGACTGAAAAACTGTTTTTT. Translating it yields CASTTPGGTEKLFF.

The V and J genes are TRBV28 and TRBJ1-2; D may be TRBD1 (6 bases). V dropped 3 bases and J dropped 8 bases, with 13 bases sitting between them. Germline V gene sequence: CDR1 MDHEN, CDR2 SYDVKM. This CDR3 spans 13 amino acids. CDR3 sequence reads: CASSLNRDGGYTF. DNA for the CDR3: TGTGCCAGCAGTTTGAACAGGGACGGAGGCTACACCTTC.

This rearrangement joins TRBV19 to TRBJ1-2, with D perhaps TRBD1 (5 bases). The germline gives CDR1 LNHDA, CDR2 SQIVND (reference sequence). V was cut by 3 bases and J by 6 bases, with 11 bases left in between. The CDR3 totals 13 residues. The CDR3 loop reads CASSIISRDGYTF. In nucleotides, the CDR3 is TGTGCCAGTAGTATTATTTCCAGGGATGGCTACACCTTC.

The V gene is TRBV5-1, the J gene TRBJ2-2; D is unresolved. V was cut by 0 bases and J by 2 bases, with 8 bases left in between. The CDR3 has 15 amino acids. The V gene's germline CDR1 is SGHRS and CDR2 YFSETQ. The CDR3 nucleotides are TGCGCCAGCAGCTTGGGACGGAAAAACACCGGGGAGCTGTTTTTT. Its translation: CASSLGRKNTGELFF. The whole variable domain, filled in from reference TRBV5-1 and TRBJ2-2, reads KAGVTQTPRYLIKTRGQQVTLSCSPISGHRSVSWYQQTPGQGLQFLFEYFSETQRNKGNFPGRFSGRQFSNSRSEMNVSTLELGDSALYLCASSLGRKNTGELFFGEGSRLTVL.

This clone was observed a handful of times. V usage is TRBV2 and J usage is TRBJ2-3; D is perhaps TRBD2 (5 bases). V was clipped by 8 bases and J by 2 bases, with 14 bases between them. The CDR3 has 14 amino acids. The germline V gene encodes CDR1 SNHLY and CDR2 FYNNEI. CDR3 in amino acids: CASVRDYFTDTQYF. In DNA, the CDR3 is TGTGCCAGCGTGCGAGACTACTTCACAGATACGCAGTATTTT.

The gene calls are TRBV5-1 and TRBJ2-1; possible D gene TRBD1, 6 bases. The CDR3 is 13 residues long. Germline V gene sequence: CDR1 SGHRS, CDR2 YFSETQ. V lost 4 bases, J lost 5 bases, and 10 bases lay in between. In DNA form, the CDR3 reads TGCGCCAGCAGCCCACAGGGAGACAATGAGCAGTTCTTC. Translated: CASSPQGDNEQFF.

This rearrangement joins TRBV10-3 to TRBJ2-7; TRBD2 aligns across 13 bases. V lost 6 bases and J lost 2; bases outside the gene matches: 4. This CDR3 is built from 15 residues. Germline values: CDR1 ENHRY, CDR2 SYGVKD. CDR3 residues: CAIRSGLAGTYEQYF. CDR3 nucleotides: TGTGCCATCAGGTCGGGACTAGCGGGAACCTACGAGCAGTACTTC.

The rearrangement uses TRBV6-9 and TRBJ1-1, with a possible D match to TRBD1 (5 bases). V was clipped by 1 base and J by 10 bases, with 13 bases between them. The V gene's germline CDR1 is MNHGY and CDR2 SVAAGI. The CDR3 runs to 13 residues. CDR3 residues: CASSYYMQGAAFF. The CDR3 nucleotides read TGTGCCAGCAGTTATTATATGCAGGGAGCAGCTTTCTTT.

This chain uses TRBV5-6 with TRBJ1-5, with 7 nucleotides matching TRBD1. Germline-derived CDR1 and CDR2 are SGHDT and YYEEEE. Unmatched junction bases numbered 4, after V lost 1 base and J lost 0 bases. The CDR3 extends over 16 amino acids. CDR3 in DNA: TGTGCCAGCAGCTTGAAGGGGGCTCGTAGCAATCAGCCCCAGCATTTT. It codes for CASSLKGARSNQPQHF.

V and J are TRBV27 and TRBJ2-3; D perhaps matches TRBD1 (6 bases). This CDR3 region has 15 residues. In germline, CDR1 is MNHEY, CDR2 SMNVEV (reference sequence). Trimming shortened V by 6 bases and J by 0 bases, and 13 bases separated the two germline ends. In DNA, the CDR3 is TGTGCCAGCAGATTGGGGGCACTAAGCACAGATACGCAGTATTTT. Translated, it gives CASRLGALSTDTQYF.

This clone was observed once. The chain carries TRBV9 and TRBJ2-1; 13 bases agree with TRBD2. Germline V gene sequence: CDR1 SGDLS, CDR2 YYNGEE. This CDR3 has 15 amino acids. The junction had 1 base not matched to a gene; V was cut back by 0 bases and J by 7 bases. Written as DNA, the CDR3 is TGTGCCAGCAGCGTAGGACTAGCGGGAGGTAATGAGCAGTTCTTC. Translation gives CASSVGLAGGNEQFF. Variable domain in full (rest from reference TRBV9 and TRBJ2-1): DSGVTQTPKHLITATGQRVTLRCSPRSGDLSVYWYQQSLDQGLQFLIQYYNGEERAKGNILERFSAQQFPDLHSELNLSSLELGDSALYFCASSVGLAGGNEQFFGPGTRLTVL.

This CDR3 reads CASSFNRGVDGTEQFF. CDR3 in DNA: TGTGCCAGCAGCTTCAACCGGGGGGTAGATGGAACAGAGCAGTTCTTC. The chain links TRBV5-8 to TRBJ2-1, with 7 bases matching TRBD2. CDR3 length: 16 residues. Germline CDR1 SGHTS, CDR2 YDEGEE. V dropped 2 bases and J dropped 10; count of bases not matched to a gene: 15. Supplemented by reference TRBV5-8 and TRBJ2-1, the full variable domain reads EAGVTQSPTHLIKTRGQQATLRCSPISGHTSVYWYQQALGLGLQFLLWYDEGEERNRGNFPPRFSGRQFPNYSSELNVNALELEDSALYLCASSFNRGVDGTEQFFGPGTRLTVL.

This chain uses TRBV9 with TRBJ2-1; 9 nucleotides agree with TRBD2. J was trimmed by 3 bases and V by 3 bases; bases with no gene match: 7. The CDR3 length is 16 residues. Germline V gene lookup returns CDR1 SGDLS and CDR2 YYNGEE. Here the CDR3 reads CASSGYSGGDYNEQFF. The CDR3 nucleotides read TGTGCCAGCAGCGGGTATAGCGGGGGTGACTACAATGAGCAGTTCTTC.

The V call is TRBV6-5, the J call TRBJ2-7, with D unclear. Germline lookup yields CDR1 MNHEY and CDR2 SVGAGI. Between the trimmed V and J ends, which lost 7 bases and 6 bases, there was a span of 13 bases. This CDR3 comprises 12 residues. Written as DNA, the CDR3 is TGTGCCAGCAAAGGACCTGTGGGCGAGCAGTACTTC. This sequence encodes CASKGPVGEQYF.

V is TRBV4-1 and J is TRBJ2-1, with 15 bases aligning to TRBD2. V was pared by 5 bases and J by 5 bases, with 7 bases of the junction left unmatched. Germline V gene sequence: CDR1 MGHRA, CDR2 YSYEKL. This CDR3 has 17 residues. In DNA, the CDR3 is TGCGCCAGCAGCGTGCGGACTAGCGGGGGGGCTAACAATGAGCAGTTCTTC. Translating it yields CASSVRTSGGANNEQFF.

The V and J genes are TRBV27 and TRBJ2-7, with 10 nucleotides matching TRBD2. V was pared by 7 bases and J by 6 bases, with 6 bases of the junction left unmatched. The V gene's germline CDR1 is MNHEY and CDR2 SMNVEV (reference sequence). CDR3 length: 13 residues. CDR3 sequence (DNA): TGTGCCAGCAAGCGGGGGGGCTCCCTCGAGCAGTACTTC. This gives the protein CASKRGGSLEQYF.

This rearrangement joins TRBV19 to TRBJ2-4; D perhaps matches TRBD1 (6 bases). The V and J ends lost 5 bases and 0 bases respectively, with 11 bases between them. The germline V gene has CDR1 LNHDA and CDR2 SQIVND (reference sequence). CDR3 length equals 15 residues. CDR3 DNA: TGTGCCAGTAGTGTGACAGGCGTAGCCAAAAACATTCAGTACTTC. This sequence encodes CASSVTGVAKNIQYF.

This chain joins TRBV4-1 and TRBJ2-5, with 9 bases lining up with TRBD1. This CDR3 region has 15 residues. The V and J ends lost 3 bases and 4 bases, in that order; junction bases with no gene match: 6. Germline lookup yields CDR1 MGHRA and CDR2 YSYEKL. The DNA of the CDR3 is TGCGCCAGCAGCCATCGACAGGGGGATCGAGAGACCCAGTACTTC. This encodes CASSHRQGDRETQYF.

The chain uses TRBV29-1 and TRBJ1-2; a possible D gene is TRBD1 (6 bases). This CDR3 spans 14 amino acids. The ends were cut back, 3 bases at V and 3 bases at J, with 14 bases in the middle. Germline V gene lookup returns CDR1 SQVTM and CDR2 ANQGSEA. The DNA for the CDR3 is TGCAGCGTTGACCTAAGGGGGGAAGACTATGGCTACACCTTC. It codes for CSVDLRGEDYGYTF.

This CDR3 is CASSNRDRSRMNTEAFF. For the CDR3, the DNA is TGTGCCAGCAGCAACCGGGACAGGAGTAGGATGAACACTGAAGCTTTCTTT. The J gene is TRBJ1-1, the V gene TRBV7-8, with 8 positions matching TRBD1. The CDR3 spans 17 residues. In germline, CDR1 is SGHVS, CDR2 FQNEAQ. J lost 0 bases, V lost 5 bases, and 11 bases had no gene match.

The chain couples TRBV7-9 to TRBJ2-7, with TRBD1 identical over 10 bases. After removal of 3 bases from V and 5 bases from J, the junction contained 4 bases not matched to a gene. Germline values: CDR1 SEHNR, CDR2 FQNEAQ (reference sequence). CDR3 length: 14 residues. The CDR3 sequence is CASSLGQGRHEQYF. For the CDR3, the DNA is TGTGCCAGCAGCTTGGGACAGGGGAGGCACGAGCAGTACTTC.